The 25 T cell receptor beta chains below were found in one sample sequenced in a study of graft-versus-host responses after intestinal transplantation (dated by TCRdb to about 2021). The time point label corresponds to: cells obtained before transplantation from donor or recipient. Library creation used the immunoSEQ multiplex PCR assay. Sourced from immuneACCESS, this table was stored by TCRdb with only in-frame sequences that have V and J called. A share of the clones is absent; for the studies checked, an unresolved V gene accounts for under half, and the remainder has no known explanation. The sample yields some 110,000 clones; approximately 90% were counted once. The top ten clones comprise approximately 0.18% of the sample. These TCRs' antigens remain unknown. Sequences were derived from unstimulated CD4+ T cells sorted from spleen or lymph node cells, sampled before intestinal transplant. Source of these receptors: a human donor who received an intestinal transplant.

The CDR3 sequence: CASSQASGASTDTQYF. The CDR3 DNA reads TGTGCCAGCAGCCAAGCATCTGGAGCCAGCACAGATACGCAGTATTTT. This chain links TRBV4-2 with TRBJ2-3, with unresolved D. CDR3 size: 16 residues. Per germline, CDR1 LGHNA and CDR2 YNFKEQ. Trimming removed 1 base at V and 0 bases at J, with 11 bases between.

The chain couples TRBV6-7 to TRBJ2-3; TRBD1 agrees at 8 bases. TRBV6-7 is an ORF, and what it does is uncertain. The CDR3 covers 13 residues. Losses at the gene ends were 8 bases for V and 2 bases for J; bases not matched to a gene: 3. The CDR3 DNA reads TGTGCCAGCGGACAGGGAGACACAGATACGCAGTATTTT. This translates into CASGQGDTDTQYF.

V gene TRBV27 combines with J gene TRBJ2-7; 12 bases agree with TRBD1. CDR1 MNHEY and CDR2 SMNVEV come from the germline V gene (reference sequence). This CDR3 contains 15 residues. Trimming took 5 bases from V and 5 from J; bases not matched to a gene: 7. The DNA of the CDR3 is TGTGCCAGCAGTCCCCTCGGGACAGGGGGCCACGAGCAGTACTTC. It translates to CASSPLGTGGHEQYF.

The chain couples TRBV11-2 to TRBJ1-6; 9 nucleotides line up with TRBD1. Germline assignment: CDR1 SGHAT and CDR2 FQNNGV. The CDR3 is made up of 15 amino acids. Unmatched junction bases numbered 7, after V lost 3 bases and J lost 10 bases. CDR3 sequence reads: CASSLMTGGYSPLHF. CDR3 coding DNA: TGTGCCAGCAGCTTGATGACAGGGGGGTACTCACCCCTCCACTTT. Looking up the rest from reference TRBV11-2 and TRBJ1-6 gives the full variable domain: EAGVAQSPRYKIIEKRQSVAFWCNPISGHATLYWYQQILGQGPKLLIQFQNNGVVDDSQLPKDRFSAERLKGVDSTLKIQPAKLEDSAVYLCASSLMTGGYSPLHFGNGTRLTVT.

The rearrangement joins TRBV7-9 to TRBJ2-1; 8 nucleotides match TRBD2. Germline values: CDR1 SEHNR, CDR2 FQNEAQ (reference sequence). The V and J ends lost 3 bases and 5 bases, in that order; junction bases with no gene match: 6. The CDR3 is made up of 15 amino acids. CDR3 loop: CASSLMTGGHNEQFF. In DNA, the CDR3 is TGTGCCAGCAGCTTGATGACGGGGGGGCACAATGAGCAGTTCTTC.

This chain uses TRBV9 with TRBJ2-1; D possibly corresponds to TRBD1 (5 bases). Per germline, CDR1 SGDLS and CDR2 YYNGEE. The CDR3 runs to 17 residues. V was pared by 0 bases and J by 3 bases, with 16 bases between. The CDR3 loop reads CASSVESGAVSYNEQFF. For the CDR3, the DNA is TGTGCCAGCAGCGTAGAGAGTGGGGCTGTCAGCTACAATGAGCAGTTCTTC.

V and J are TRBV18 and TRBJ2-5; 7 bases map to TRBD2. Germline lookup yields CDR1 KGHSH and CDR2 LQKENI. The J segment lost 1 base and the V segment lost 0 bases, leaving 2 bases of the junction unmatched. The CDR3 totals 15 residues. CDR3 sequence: CASSPPSGFQETQYF. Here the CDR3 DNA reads TGTGCCAGCTCACCACCTAGCGGGTTCCAAGAGACCCAGTACTTC.

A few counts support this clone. Here the CDR3 reads CAWTHRVGGNTIYF. In nucleotides, the CDR3 is TGTGCCTGGACTCACAGGGTAGGGGGAAACACCATATATTTT. The chain carries TRBV30 and TRBJ1-3; D may be TRBD1 (6 bases). The V end was cut by 4 bases, the J end by 4 bases, with 14 bases between. This CDR3 spans 14 amino acids. Germline V gives CDR1 GTSNPN, CDR2 SVGIG (reference sequence). The variable domain in full, completed from reference TRBV30 and TRBJ1-3, reads SQTIHQWPATLVQPVGSPLSLECTVEGTSNPNLYWYRQAAGRGLQLLFYSVGIGQISSEVPQNLSASRPQDRQFILSSKKLLLSDSGFYLCAWTHRVGGNTIYFGEGSWLTVV.

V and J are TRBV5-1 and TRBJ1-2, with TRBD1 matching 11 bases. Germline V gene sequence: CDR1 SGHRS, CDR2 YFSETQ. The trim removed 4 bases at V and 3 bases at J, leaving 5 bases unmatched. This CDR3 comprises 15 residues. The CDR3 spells CASSRKGQGDYGYTF. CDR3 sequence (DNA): TGCGCCAGCAGCCGTAAGGGACAGGGGGACTATGGCTACACCTTC.

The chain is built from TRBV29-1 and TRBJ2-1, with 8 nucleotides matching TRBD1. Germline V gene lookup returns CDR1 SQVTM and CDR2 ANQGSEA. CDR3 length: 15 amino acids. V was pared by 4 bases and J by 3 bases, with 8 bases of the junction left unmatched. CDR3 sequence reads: CSVARTGFLYNEQFF. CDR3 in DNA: TGCAGCGTTGCCCGGACAGGGTTTCTCTACAATGAGCAGTTCTTC.

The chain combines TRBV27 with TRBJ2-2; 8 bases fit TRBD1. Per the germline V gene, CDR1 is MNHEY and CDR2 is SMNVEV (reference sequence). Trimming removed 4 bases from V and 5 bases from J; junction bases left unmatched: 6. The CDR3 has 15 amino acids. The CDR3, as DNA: TGTGCCAGCAGTTCGACAGGGGCGGGAACCGGGGAGCTGTTTTTT. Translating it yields CASSSTGAGTGELFF.

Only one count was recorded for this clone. The CDR3 nucleotides are TGTGCCAGCAGCTCAGGGAACCTTGTGGATGGCTACACCTTC. As protein: CASSSGNLVDGYTF. The V and J genes are TRBV5-4 and TRBJ1-2, with D tentatively TRBD1 (5 bases). In germline, CDR1 is SGHNT, CDR2 YYREEE (reference sequence). The V end lost 3 bases, the J end lost 6 bases, and 15 bases lay between the germline ends. This CDR3 is 14 amino acids long.

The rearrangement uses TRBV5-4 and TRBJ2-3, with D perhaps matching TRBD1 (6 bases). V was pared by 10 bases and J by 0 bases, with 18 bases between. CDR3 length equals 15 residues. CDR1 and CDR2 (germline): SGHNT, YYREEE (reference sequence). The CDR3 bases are TGTGCCGCCGGGACACCTCAGATCAGCACAGATACGCAGTATTTT. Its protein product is CAAGTPQISTDTQYF. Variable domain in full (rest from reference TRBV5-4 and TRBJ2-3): ETGVTQSPTHLIKTRGQQVTLRCSSQSGHNTVSWYQQALGQGPQFIFQYYREEENGRGNFPPRFSGLQFPNYSSELNVNALELDDSALYLCAAGTPQISTDTQYFGPGTRLTVL.

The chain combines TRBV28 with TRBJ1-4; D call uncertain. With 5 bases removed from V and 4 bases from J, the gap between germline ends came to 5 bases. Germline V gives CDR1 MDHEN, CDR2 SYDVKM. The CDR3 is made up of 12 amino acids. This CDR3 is CASSKSNEKLFF. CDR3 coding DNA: TGTGCCAGCAGTAAGAGTAATGAAAAACTGTTTTTT.

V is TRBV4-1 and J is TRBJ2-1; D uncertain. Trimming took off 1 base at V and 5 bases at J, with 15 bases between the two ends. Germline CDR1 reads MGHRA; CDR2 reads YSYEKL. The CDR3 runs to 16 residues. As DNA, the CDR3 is TGCGCCAGCAGCCAAGTTGTGGGTGCGAGGAACAATGAGCAGTTCTTC. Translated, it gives CASSQVVGARNNEQFF.

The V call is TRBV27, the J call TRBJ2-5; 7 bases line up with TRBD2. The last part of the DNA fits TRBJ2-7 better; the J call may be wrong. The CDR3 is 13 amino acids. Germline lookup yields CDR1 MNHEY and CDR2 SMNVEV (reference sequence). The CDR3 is CATSRDYSYEQYF. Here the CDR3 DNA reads TGTGCCACCTCCCGGGACTACTCCTACGAGCAGTACTTC.

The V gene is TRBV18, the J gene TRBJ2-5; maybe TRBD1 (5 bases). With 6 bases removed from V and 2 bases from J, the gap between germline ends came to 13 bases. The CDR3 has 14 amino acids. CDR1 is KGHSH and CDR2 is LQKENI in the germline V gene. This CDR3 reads CASSDLRQQETQYF. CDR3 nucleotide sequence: TGTGCCAGCTCGGACCTGAGACAGCAAGAGACCCAGTACTTC. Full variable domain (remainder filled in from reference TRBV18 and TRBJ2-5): NAGVMQNPRHLVRRRGQEARLRCSPMKGHSHVYWYRQLPEEGLKFMVYLQKENIIDESGMPKERFSAEFPKEGPSILRIQQVVRGDSAAYFCASSDLRQQETQYFGPGTRLLVL.

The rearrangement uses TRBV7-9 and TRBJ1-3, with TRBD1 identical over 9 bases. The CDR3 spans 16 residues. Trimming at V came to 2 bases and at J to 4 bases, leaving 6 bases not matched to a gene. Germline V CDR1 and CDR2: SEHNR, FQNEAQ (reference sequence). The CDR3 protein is CASSLSGTGIGNTIYF. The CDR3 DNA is TGTGCCAGCAGCTTATCCGGGACAGGGATAGGAAACACCATATATTTT.

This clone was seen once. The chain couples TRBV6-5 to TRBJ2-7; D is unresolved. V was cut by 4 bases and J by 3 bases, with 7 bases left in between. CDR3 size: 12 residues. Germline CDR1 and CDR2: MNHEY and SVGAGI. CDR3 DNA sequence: TGTGCCAGCAGTTCCCGCAGCTACGAGCAGTACTTC. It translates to CASSSRSYEQYF.

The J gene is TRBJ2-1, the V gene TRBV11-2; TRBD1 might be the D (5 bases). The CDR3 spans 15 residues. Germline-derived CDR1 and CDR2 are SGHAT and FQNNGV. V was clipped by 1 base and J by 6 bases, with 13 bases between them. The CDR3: CASSLGGAGLNEQFF. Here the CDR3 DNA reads TGTGCCAGCAGCTTAGGTGGGGCAGGTCTCAATGAGCAGTTCTTC.

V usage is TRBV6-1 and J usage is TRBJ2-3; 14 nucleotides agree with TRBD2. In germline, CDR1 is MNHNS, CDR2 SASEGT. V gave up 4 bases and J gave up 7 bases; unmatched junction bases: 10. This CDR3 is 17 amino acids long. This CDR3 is CASSGQTSGGAGHTQYF. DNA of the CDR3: TGTGCCAGCAGTGGCCAGACTAGCGGGGGGGCTGGGCATACGCAGTATTTT.

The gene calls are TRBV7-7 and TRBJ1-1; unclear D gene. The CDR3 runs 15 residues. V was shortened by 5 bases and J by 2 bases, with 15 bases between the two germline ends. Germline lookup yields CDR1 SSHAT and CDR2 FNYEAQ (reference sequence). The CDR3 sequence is CASSPLRVANTEAFF. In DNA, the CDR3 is TGTGCCAGCAGCCCCCTTCGGGTGGCTAACACTGAAGCTTTCTTT. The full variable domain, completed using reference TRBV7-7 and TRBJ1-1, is GAGVSQSPRYKVTKRGQDVTLRCDPISSHATLYWYQQALGQGPEFLTYFNYEAQPDKSGLPSDRFSAERPEGSISTLTIQRTEQRDSAMYRCASSPLRVANTEAFFGQGTRLTVV.

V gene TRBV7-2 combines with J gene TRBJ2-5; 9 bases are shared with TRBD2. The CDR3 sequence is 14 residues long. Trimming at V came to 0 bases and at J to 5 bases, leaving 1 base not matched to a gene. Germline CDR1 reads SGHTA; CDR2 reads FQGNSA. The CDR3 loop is CASSLARGGETQYF. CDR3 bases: TGTGCCAGCAGCTTAGCGCGGGGGGGTGAGACCCAGTACTTC.

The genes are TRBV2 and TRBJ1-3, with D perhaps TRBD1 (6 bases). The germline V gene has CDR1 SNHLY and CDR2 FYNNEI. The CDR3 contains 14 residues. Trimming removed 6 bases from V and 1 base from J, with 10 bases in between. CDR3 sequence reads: CASRGDRSGNTIYF. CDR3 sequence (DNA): TGTGCCAGCAGAGGAGACAGGTCTGGAAACACCATATATTTT.

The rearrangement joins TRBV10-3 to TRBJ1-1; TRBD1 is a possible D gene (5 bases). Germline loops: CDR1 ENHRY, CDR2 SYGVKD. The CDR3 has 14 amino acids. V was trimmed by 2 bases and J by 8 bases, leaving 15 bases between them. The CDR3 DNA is TGTGCCATCAGTGAGCAGCGGCGGGGGACCGAAGCTTTCTTT. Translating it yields CAISEQRRGTEAFF.